The 2 T cell receptor beta chains below all came from one sample that was sequenced in a study of T-cell memory formation after mild COVID-19. TCRdb reprocessed the 5' RACE reads with MiXCR, giving one entry per CDR3 protein. The sample records roughly 48,000 distinct CDR3 sequences, roughly a quarter being singletons. Sequencing input: PBMCs or a T cell subset sorted from them (not recorded which). The source of these receptors is a man in his late teens or twenties who had mild COVID-19 (a few samples of this study predate the infection). Cell type and time point are not known.

The sample holds a few counts of this clonotype. The chain recombines TRBV2 with TRBJ2-1; 8 bases line up with TRBD2. The germline gives CDR1 SNHLY, CDR2 FYNNEI. The CDR3 is made up of 14 amino acids. The ends lost 10 bases at V and 3 bases at J; junction bases unmatched: 8. The CDR3 nucleotides are TGTGCCACCAGAGGGGCGGGGGGCTACAATGAGCAGTTCTTC. Protein: CATRGAGGYNEQFF. Full variable domain (outside the CDR3, taken from reference TRBV2 and TRBJ2-1): EPEVTQTPSHQVTQMGQEVILRCVPISNHLYFYWYRQILGQKVEFLVSFYNNEISEKSEIFDDQFSVERPDGSNFTLKIRSTKLEDSAMYFCATRGAGGYNEQFFGPGTRLTVL.

V and J are TRBV27 and TRBJ2-3; 7 bases agree with TRBD1. Germline V gives CDR1 MNHEY, CDR2 SMNVEV (reference sequence). The CDR3 runs to 14 residues. Losses at the gene ends were 8 bases for V and 5 bases for J; bases not matched to a gene: 10. This CDR3 reads CASALQGTIDTQYF. CDR3 in DNA: TGTGCCAGCGCCTTACAGGGGACGATAGATACGCAGTATTTT.